These 23 T cell receptor beta chains were sequenced from one sample in a study of CD8 T cells in ankylosing spondylitis. Using its own MiXCR run on the 5' RACE reads, TCRdb lists one record per CDR3 protein. The sample records 200,000 to 300,000 distinct CDR3 sequences, roughly 8.2% being singletons. Sample: blood, either unsorted or a sorted T cell fraction (not recorded which). The receptors derive from a female donor with ankylosing spondylitis or in good health (not recorded which).

At least ten counts were recorded for this clonotype. This rearrangement joins TRBV7-2 to TRBJ2-7; D gene ambiguous. CDR3 length equals 14 residues. Per germline, CDR1 SGHTA and CDR2 FQGNSA. Trimming took 2 bases from V and 1 from J, leaving 9 bases between them. The CDR3 DNA reads TGTGCCAGCAGCTTAACGCAGCTGTCCTACGAGCAGTACTTC. Amino acids: CASSLTQLSYEQYF.

In this sample, this clonotype turned up many times. The chain uses TRBV7-9 and TRBJ2-2, with D perhaps TRBD1 (6 bases). Per the germline V gene, CDR1 is SEHNR and CDR2 is FQNEAQ (reference sequence). Trimming left V 1 base short and J 4 bases short, with 10 bases between. CDR3 length: 15 residues. CDR3 coding DNA: TGTGCCAGCAGCTTAGGGGACACCTCCACCGGGGAGCTGTTTTTT. Translating it yields CASSLGDTSTGELFF.

The table lists this clonotype with many counts. The V and J genes are TRBV6-2 or TRBV6-3 and TRBJ2-7; tentative D call: TRBD1 (5 bases). V gave up 7 bases and J gave up 5 bases, with 27 bases separating them. The germline CDR1 and CDR2 sequences are MNHEY and SVGEGT. This CDR3 spans 17 amino acids. CDR3 sequence: CASIPDPQEQARDEQYF. CDR3 in DNA: TGTGCCAGCATTCCCGACCCACAGGAACAGGCCCGGGACGAGCAGTACTTC.

This clonotype was observed at least ten times. J is TRBJ2-1 and V is TRBV2, with D unresolved. Trimming removed 6 bases from V and 9 bases from J, with 15 bases in between. Germline CDR1 reads SNHLY; CDR2 reads FYNNEI. This CDR3 is 13 amino acids long. Here the CDR3 DNA reads TGTGCCAGCAGCGGACCCCTACGGAGTGAGCAGTTCTTC. Amino acid sequence: CASSGPLRSEQFF.

This clonotype was recorded many times. This chain uses TRBV5-1 with TRBJ2-1, with a tentative D call TRBD2 (5 bases). The germline CDR1 and CDR2 sequences are SGHRS and YFSETQ. The CDR3 contains 14 residues. V was shortened by 2 bases and J by 6 bases, with 12 bases between the two germline ends. The CDR3 is CASSLGGSRNEQFF. The CDR3 DNA reads as TGCGCCAGCAGCTTAGGAGGTTCCCGCAATGAGCAGTTCTTC.

Many counts were recorded for this clonotype. The V gene is TRBV5-8, the J gene TRBJ2-1; D is unclear. Looked up from germline, CDR1 is SGHTS and CDR2 is YDEGEE. The CDR3 is 15 residues long. V lost 3 bases, J lost 0 bases, and 10 bases lay in between. The CDR3 sequence is CASSSPATSYNEQFF. Here the CDR3 DNA reads TGTGCCAGCAGCTCCCCGGCTACCTCCTACAATGAGCAGTTCTTC.

This clonotype was seen at least ten times. The chain joins TRBV6-5 to TRBJ2-7; 10 nucleotides line up with TRBD2. Trimming removed 2 bases from V and 4 bases from J; junction bases left unmatched: 5. The CDR3 spans 15 residues. From germline, CDR1 is MNHEY and CDR2 SVGAGI. The CDR3: CASSYITSGKYEQYF. The CDR3 coding sequence is TGTGCCAGCAGTTACATCACTAGCGGGAAATACGAGCAGTACTTC.

This clonotype occurred many times. The rearrangement uses TRBV20-1 and TRBJ2-3; either TRBD1 or TRBD2 may supply D (5 bases each). Trimming took off 6 bases at V and 5 bases at J, with 12 bases between the two ends. The CDR3 has 12 amino acids. Looked up from germline, CDR1 is DFQATT and CDR2 is SNEGSKA (reference sequence). The chain's CDR3 is CSARDGIDTQYF. CDR3 nucleotides: TGCAGTGCCCGGGACGGAATAGATACGCAGTATTTT.

This clonotype showed up many times. The V call is TRBV10-2, the J call TRBJ2-4, with a weak D call TRBD1 (5 bases). This CDR3 is 14 amino acids long. Germline CDR1 is WSHSY and CDR2 is SAAADI. With 7 bases removed from V and 2 bases from J, the gap between germline ends came to 12 bases. The CDR3 DNA reads as TGCGCCAGCAACGGCCAGGGCTCCAAAAACATTCAGTACTTC. Translating it yields CASNGQGSKNIQYF.

This clonotype was seen many times. The chain employs TRBV19 and TRBJ2-1; 9 bases map to TRBD1. Trimming at V came to 4 bases and at J to 9 bases, leaving 13 bases not matched to a gene. Germline values: CDR1 LNHDA, CDR2 SQIVND (reference sequence). The CDR3 extends over 16 amino acids. DNA for the CDR3: TGTGCCAGTAGTACTCTACAGGGGGCGAACAGAGGTGAGCAGTTCTTC. Its translation: CASSTLQGANRGEQFF.

In its sample, this clonotype was seen many times. CDR3 nucleotides: TGTGCCAGCAGTTACTCCATTGGACAGGGCGTAACCACAGATACGCAGTATTTT. Translated, it gives CASSYSIGQGVTTDTQYF. J is TRBJ2-3 and V is TRBV6-2 or TRBV6-3; TRBD1 agrees at 8 bases. The CDR3 totals 18 residues. Unmatched junction bases numbered 10, after V lost 0 bases and J lost 2 bases. Per germline, CDR1 MNHEY and CDR2 SVGEGT.

Ten or more counts support this clonotype. V is TRBV12-3 or TRBV12-4 and J is TRBJ1-2; D remains unclear. The CDR3 is 14 residues long. Trimming removed 3 bases at V and 8 bases at J, with 16 bases between. CDR3 region: CASSFAETPPGYTF. CDR3 coding DNA: TGTGCCAGCAGTTTCGCAGAAACCCCACCGGGCTACACCTTC.

In this sample, this clonotype turned up many times. The chain is built from TRBV7-6 and TRBJ2-1; weak D call: TRBD2 (6 bases). V was cut by 2 bases and J by 10 bases, with 12 bases left in between. CDR3 length: 13 amino acids. The germline V gene encodes CDR1 SGHVS and CDR2 FNYEAQ. CDR3 nucleotide sequence: TGTGCCAGCAGCTTAATGCGGGGAGCCGAGCAGTTCTTC. Translated, it gives CASSLMRGAEQFF.

This clonotype was seen many times. This chain uses TRBV7-9 with TRBJ2-1; the D is unclear. V lost 2 bases, J lost 5 bases, and 13 bases lay in between. Germline assignment: CDR1 SEHNR and CDR2 FQNEAQ (reference sequence). The CDR3 loop spans 15 amino acids. Here the CDR3 reads CASSLSLGRNNEQFF. DNA of the CDR3: TGTGCCAGCAGCTTATCCCTAGGACGAAACAATGAGCAGTTCTTC.

This clonotype was observed a handful of times. This chain joins TRBV20-1 and TRBJ2-7, with 11 bases matching TRBD2. V lost 6 bases, J lost 3 bases, and 10 bases stayed unmatched. This CDR3 contains 15 residues. Germline V lookup: CDR1 DFQATT, CDR2 SNEGSKA (reference sequence). The CDR3 DNA reads as TGCAGTGCAGTGCCAGCGCTAGCGGGAGGCTACGAGCAGTACTTC. Translation: CSAVPALAGGYEQYF.

Ten or more counts support this clonotype. The rearrangement joins TRBV6-2 or TRBV6-3 to TRBJ2-5, with D unresolved. V lost 7 bases and J 4 bases, leaving 16 bases between the germline ends. Per the germline V gene, CDR1 is MNHEY and CDR2 is SVGEGT. The CDR3 loop spans 14 amino acids. The CDR3 protein is CASTPTEVAETQYF. CDR3 DNA sequence: TGTGCCAGCACCCCCACAGAGGTCGCAGAGACCCAGTACTTC.

The chain links TRBV6-1 to TRBJ1-5, with D unclear. The CDR3 runs 13 residues. V was pared by 8 bases and J by 2 bases, with 10 bases between. CDR1 is MNHNS and CDR2 is SASEGT in the germline V gene. CDR3 in DNA: TGTGCCAGCCGGCTCCCGGGCAATCAGCCCCAGCATTTT. Encoded protein: CASRLPGNQPQHF.

The rearrangement links TRBV11-2 to TRBJ2-3, with unresolved D. CDR1 and CDR2 from the germline V gene are SGHAT and FQNNGV. The V gene lost 4 bases and the J gene lost 1 base, with 9 bases spanning the gap. The CDR3 runs to 14 residues. CDR3 bases: TGTGCCAGCAGCTGGGGTGGTGGCACAGATACGCAGTATTTT. Protein sequence: CASSWGGGTDTQYF. Supplemented by reference TRBV11-2 and TRBJ2-3, the full variable domain reads EAGVAQSPRYKIIEKRQSVAFWCNPISGHATLYWYQQILGQGPKLLIQFQNNGVVDDSQLPKDRFSAERLKGVDSTLKIQPAKLEDSAVYLCASSWGGGTDTQYFGPGTRLTVL.

This clonotype was detected many times. This chain connects TRBV9 to TRBJ2-1; the match to TRBD2 covers 11 bases. The V gene's germline CDR1 is SGDLS and CDR2 YYNGEE. The CDR3 is 15 residues long. The ends lost 4 bases at V and 7 bases at J; junction bases unmatched: 7. The CDR3 loop reads CASSYPSGRMNEQFF. CDR3 DNA sequence: TGTGCCAGCAGCTACCCTAGCGGGAGGATGAATGAGCAGTTCTTC.

Ten or more counts support this clonotype. The V gene is TRBV19, the J gene TRBJ1-1; a possible D gene is TRBD1 (5 bases). Germline lookup yields CDR1 LNHDA and CDR2 SQIVND (reference sequence). Trimming pared 7 bases from V and 4 bases from J, leaving 13 bases between. This CDR3 is 13 amino acids long. The DNA for the CDR3 is TGTGCCAGTATTTCAGGGTTGGGCACTGAAGCTTTCTTT. Encoded protein: CASISGLGTEAFF.

The V and J genes are TRBV7-9 and TRBJ2-7; TRBD1 aligns across 7 bases. The CDR3 has 16 amino acids. V shed 5 bases and J 4 bases; nucleotides not matched to a gene: 14. Germline CDR1 is SEHNR and CDR2 is FQNEAQ (reference sequence). The CDR3 sequence: CASSPREGTAKYEQYF. The CDR3 DNA reads as TGTGCCAGCAGCCCACGAGAAGGGACAGCTAAATACGAGCAGTACTTC.

This clonotype was recorded many times. The genes are TRBV5-1 and TRBJ2-2, with 11 bases identical to TRBD2. There are 14 residues in the CDR3. The ends lost 4 bases at V and 9 bases at J; junction bases unmatched: 5. Germline V gene sequence: CDR1 SGHRS, CDR2 YFSETQ. The CDR3: CASSLLAGGRELFF. The CDR3 DNA is TGCGCCAGCAGCCTGCTAGCGGGAGGCAGGGAGCTGTTTTTT.

This clonotype was detected ten times or more. One end of the junction does not line up with germline, which may come from a read error. V is TRBV20-1 and J is TRBJ2-7, with 9 bases fitting TRBD1. The CDR3 length is 13 residues. The V gene's germline CDR1 is DFQATT and CDR2 SNEGSKA (reference sequence). The CDR3 spells CSVRGTGNYEQYF. The DNA of the CDR3 is TGCAGTGTTAGAGGGACAGGGAACTACGAGCAGTACTTC.